This T cell receptor (beta chain) is drawn from a study of blood T cells in healthy people across ages. The CDR3 extends over 16 amino acids. This clonotype was detected only a few times. What it recognizes is unknown. A sample-barcoded 5' primer and a J-beta primer mix were used in a second PCR of roughly 6 to 11 cycles. TCRdb used MiXCR to reprocess the 5' RACE reads, holding one entry per CDR3 protein. The table records more than 600,000 distinct CDR3 sequences, approximately 25% of them present only once. Study-wide findings and caveats: The unsorted PBMCs prevented any conclusive comparison of naive versus antigen-experienced cells.

A further study also used this sample, focusing on T cells of mothers and their children. That investigation notes: Slightly higher, non-significant overlap characterized related mother-child pairs relative to unrelated pairs.

The sequence was obtained from a boy between 10 and 17 years old in good health. V usage is TRBV21-1 and J usage is TRBJ2-7. TRBV21-1 counts as a pseudogene. Input material: blood. CDR3 sequence (DNA): TGTGCCAGCAGCAAAAACCAGGTAGATTGGGCCAACGAGCAGTACTTC. It yields the protein CASSKNQVDWANEQYF.